The clone carrying this T cell receptor (beta chain) came up a few times. Its cognate antigen is unknown. This record belongs to a study of cytomegalovirus exposure and HLA in healthy donors. Study-wide context: Later, an analysis reported that the 110 or so validation repertoires had used the same platform as the 500 to 750 first-cohort repertoires.

Findings and limits, study-wide: It was fewer than 200 TCR beta chains that were listed as cytomegalovirus-associated. A subsequent analysis found that TCR clusters from the first cohort also tended to co-occur in the 90 to 150 validation repertoires, with 94% of cluster scores above 0.

Profiled with immunoSEQ multiplex PCR; TCRdb holds only in-frame clones, not every one. The sample has around 95,000 clones, about 85% seen once. The length of the CDR3 is 13 residues. Germline V gene sequence: CDR1 SGHDN, CDR2 FVKESK. Between the trimmed V and J ends, which lost 2 bases and 5 bases, there was a span of 9 bases. The sequence was collected from a man between 18 and 29 years old in good health and CMV-seropositive. Material: PBMCs. V and J are TRBV14 and TRBJ1-1; D remains unclear. This CDR3 is CASSQMRGTEAFF. CDR3 DNA sequence: TGTGCCAGCAGCCAAATGAGAGGGACTGAAGCTTTCTTT.